Below, 18 T cell receptor beta chains from the same sample are listed, as sequenced in a study of T cell responses to AZD1222 COVID-19 vaccine. Clones were sequenced by immunoSEQ multiplex PCR, and TCRdb holds only the in-frame ones, with some missing. There are 160,000 or so clones in the sample; more than 85% occur only once, and 4.4% lies in the top ten. Sequenced here: peripheral blood, sampled on day 0 of AZD1222 vaccination. Receptors originate from an adult in good health.

The chain employs TRBV15 and TRBJ2-3, with D possibly TRBD1 on 6 matching bases. The germline gives CDR1 LNHNV, CDR2 YYDKDF (reference sequence). This CDR3 is built from 16 residues. Trimming pared 1 base from V and 2 bases from J, leaving 13 bases between. CDR3 DNA: TGTGCCACCAGCAGAGTTTCCGCAGGGGTCACAGATACGCAGTATTTT. It codes for CATSRVSAGVTDTQYF.

The CDR3 here is CASSIGTRNTGELFF. For the CDR3, the DNA is TGTGCCAGCAGTATTGGGACTAGGAACACCGGGGAGCTGTTTTTT. This chain connects TRBV7-9 to TRBJ2-2; the match to TRBD2 covers 8 bases. CDR1 is SEHNR and CDR2 is FQNEAQ in the germline V gene (reference sequence). The V segment lost 6 bases and the J segment 1 base; nucleotides outside the gene matches: 4. The CDR3 runs to 15 residues.

This clone has a handful of counts. The CDR3 reads CASSKGQPGTGELFF. The CDR3 nucleotides are TGTGCCAGCTCCAAGGGGCAGCCCGGCACCGGGGAGCTGTTTTTT. V and J are TRBV9 and TRBJ2-2; D possibly corresponds to TRBD1 (5 bases). Germline V gene lookup returns CDR1 SGDLS and CDR2 YYNGEE. CDR3 length: 15 residues. The ends were cut back, 7 bases at V and 4 bases at J, with 17 bases in the middle.

The V gene is TRBV7-8, the J gene TRBJ2-1; perhaps D is TRBD1 or TRBD2 (5 bases each). Between the trimmed V and J ends, which lost 8 bases and 7 bases, there was a span of 15 bases. The germline CDR1 and CDR2 sequences are SGHVS and FQNEAQ. The CDR3 covers 13 residues. The CDR3 spells CASQRDEGNEQFF. Here the CDR3 DNA reads TGTGCCAGCCAGAGGGATGAGGGGAATGAGCAGTTCTTC.

The chain couples TRBV19 to TRBJ2-3; a weak D match, TRBD1 (6 bases). Germline lookup yields CDR1 LNHDA and CDR2 SQIVND (reference sequence). This CDR3 is built from 13 residues. The V end was cut by 6 bases, the J end by 13 bases, with 20 bases between. The CDR3 protein is CASRQNSGVEEYF. The CDR3 DNA sequence: TGTGCCAGTAGGCAAAACTCAGGGGTGGAAGAGTATTTT.

This chain joins TRBV24-1 and TRBJ2-1; 10 nucleotides align to TRBD2. The V segment lost 6 bases and the J segment 3 bases; nucleotides outside the gene matches: 13. Germline CDR1 and CDR2: KGHDR and SFDVKD. The CDR3 is 18 residues long. CDR3 in DNA: TGTGCCACCAGTCTCTCTCGTCTAGCGGGAGACCGCTACAATGAGCAGTTCTTC. Translating gives CATSLSRLAGDRYNEQFF.

The chain links TRBV11-3 to TRBJ2-3; D assignment may be TRBD1 or TRBD2 (7 bases each). The germline V gene encodes CDR1 SGHNT and CDR2 YENEEA. This CDR3 has 15 residues. Trimming left V 3 bases short and J 4 bases short, with 14 bases between. CDR3 sequence (DNA): TGTGCCAGCAGCTTTCGTGCAGGGGGGGCAGATACGCAGTATTTT. Its protein is CASSFRAGGADTQYF.

This chain connects TRBV11-3 to TRBJ1-4; D remains ambiguous. Germline V CDR1 and CDR2: SGHNT, YENEEA. The ends were cut back, 5 bases at V and 0 bases at J, with 22 bases in the middle. The CDR3 is 19 residues long. CDR3 in amino acids: CASSEGGIYKIATNEKLFF. CDR3 coding DNA: TGTGCCAGCAGCGAGGGCGGAATTTATAAAATTGCAACTAATGAAAAACTGTTTTTT.

This clone has a handful of counts. The chain combines TRBV7-9 with TRBJ1-1; no definite D call. The germline V gene has CDR1 SEHNR and CDR2 FQNEAQ (reference sequence). The V and J ends lost 1 base and 6 bases respectively, with 12 bases between them. The CDR3 has 14 residues. The CDR3 sequence: CASSLEGVAAEAFF. For the CDR3, the DNA is TGTGCCAGCAGCTTAGAGGGCGTGGCTGCTGAAGCTTTCTTT.

The chain uses TRBV15 and TRBJ1-6, with TRBD1 identical over 9 bases. After removal of 3 bases from V and 7 bases from J, the junction contained 4 bases not matched to a gene. Germline CDR1 and CDR2: LNHNV and YYDKDF (reference sequence). This CDR3 comprises 15 residues. The CDR3 nucleotides are TGTGCCACCAGCAGCTCCGGGACAGGGAATTCACCCCTCCACTTT. Protein sequence: CATSSSGTGNSPLHF.

The rearrangement joins TRBV11-3 to TRBJ2-5; 7 bases fit TRBD1. From germline, CDR1 is SGHNT and CDR2 YENEEA. V lost 3 bases to trimming and J lost 0 bases; unmatched junction nucleotides: 4. This CDR3 region has 15 residues. The CDR3: CASSFGTAYQETQYF. The CDR3 region has the DNA TGTGCCAGCAGCTTTGGGACAGCGTACCAAGAGACCCAGTACTTC.

This clone was observed once. V and J are TRBV27 and TRBJ2-1; 7 nucleotides match TRBD1. The V segment lost 7 bases and the J segment 1 base; nucleotides outside the gene matches: 13. The length of the CDR3 is 17 residues. CDR1 and CDR2 (germline): MNHEY, SMNVEV (reference sequence). The CDR3 coding sequence is TGTGCCAGCACCAAAACCTTGACAGGGCAGTCCTACAATGAGCAGTTCTTC. It codes for CASTKTLTGQSYNEQFF.

The CDR3 DNA follows: TGTGCCATCAGCAGGGGTAGCAATCAGCCCCAGCATTTT. Translating gives CAISRGSNQPQHF. V and J are TRBV10-3 and TRBJ1-5; D might be TRBD1 (6 bases). This CDR3 comprises 13 residues. With 6 bases removed from V and 0 bases from J, the gap between germline ends came to 6 bases. Germline lookup yields CDR1 ENHRY and CDR2 SYGVKD.

The V and J genes are TRBV4-1 and TRBJ2-1; the D gene is possibly TRBD2 (5 bases). Germline values: CDR1 MGHRA, CDR2 YSYEKL. Trimming left V 4 bases short and J 10 bases short, with 8 bases between. The length of the CDR3 is 11 residues. CDR3 coding DNA: TGCGCCAGCAGCCGCGGAGGAGAGCAGTTCTTC. Protein: CASSRGGEQFF.

The genes are TRBV28 and TRBJ2-2; D unclear. Trimming removed 10 bases at V and 3 bases at J, with 9 bases between. The CDR3 covers 12 residues. CDR1 is MDHEN, CDR2 SYDVKM, per germline. CDR3 residues: CATTSYTGELFF. The CDR3 bases are TGTGCCACCACGTCGTACACCGGGGAGCTGTTTTTT. The variable domain in full, completed from reference TRBV28 and TRBJ2-2, reads DVKVTQSSRYLVKRTGEKVFLECVQDMDHENMFWYRQDPGLGLRLIYFSYDVKMKEKGDIPEGYSVSREKKERFSLILESASTNQTSMYLCATTSYTGELFFGEGSRLTVL.

V is TRBV3-1 (or the pseudogene TRBV3-2) and J is TRBJ1-3; 8 bases line up with TRBD1. J was trimmed by 4 bases and V by 4 bases; bases with no gene match: 9. The CDR3 is 16 residues long. Germline V gives CDR1 LGHDT, CDR2 YNNKEL (reference sequence). CDR3 coding DNA: TGTGCCAGCAGCCCCCTTCGGACAGGGAGCGGAAACACCATATATTTT. This translates into CASSPLRTGSGNTIYF.

The gene calls are TRBV28 and TRBJ2-5; unclear D gene. Trimming took off 4 bases at V and 0 bases at J, with 15 bases between the two ends. Germline assignment: CDR1 MDHEN and CDR2 SYDVKM. The CDR3 is 16 amino acids. CDR3 residues: CASSSHPPRYQETQYF. CDR3 DNA: TGTGCCAGCAGTTCCCACCCTCCCCGGTACCAAGAGACCCAGTACTTC.

This clone appeared a single time. The rearrangement links TRBV27 to TRBJ2-7; possibly TRBD1 or TRBD2 for D (5 bases each). Trimming took off 4 bases at V and 2 bases at J, with 12 bases between the two ends. Germline V lookup: CDR1 MNHEY, CDR2 SMNVEV (reference sequence). The CDR3 is 14 amino acids. The DNA for the CDR3 is TGTGCCAGCAGTTGGGGGAACAGCGCCTACGAGCAGTACTTC. Amino acid sequence: CASSWGNSAYEQYF.